The next 2 T cell receptor beta chains were all read from a single sample in a study of cytomegalovirus exposure and HLA in healthy donors. The PCR made use of 60 Vbeta and 13 Jbeta primers. Repertoires were generated with immunoSEQ multiplex PCR, while TCRdb's copy carries only in-frame clones and drops some. The top ten hold over 8% of the sample, which has about 120,000 clones, less than 65% seen once. The specimen was PBMCs. The receptor source for this set is a man in his forties or fifties in good health and CMV-seropositive.

This clone was observed a handful of times. This chain uses TRBV6-5 with TRBJ2-5; possible D gene TRBD2, 5 bases. The CDR3 spans 13 residues. Germline V gene sequence: CDR1 MNHEY, CDR2 SVGAGI. Trimming removed 6 bases at V and 4 bases at J, with 12 bases between. The CDR3 DNA is TGTGCCAGCAGACCGATACTAGGAGAGACCCAGTACTTC. Encoded protein: CASRPILGETQYF.

This chain links TRBV7-3 with TRBJ1-4; no definite D call. The V gene lost 3 bases and the J gene lost 7 bases, with 18 bases spanning the gap. Per the germline V gene, CDR1 is SGHTA and CDR2 is FQGTGA. There are 16 residues in the CDR3. CDR3 sequence reads: CASSLLVGGWSEKLFF. The DNA of the CDR3 is TGTGCCAGCAGCTTGCTCGTGGGAGGGTGGAGTGAAAAACTGTTTTTT.